This T cell receptor beta chain was sequenced in a study of blood T cells in healthy people across ages. For the second PCR, which ran for roughly 7 to 11 cycles, a sample-barcoded 5' primer and a J-beta primer mix were used. TCRdb re-called the 5' RACE reads with MiXCR, one entry per CDR3 protein. The sample yields about 1.6 million distinct CDR3 sequences, about 35% seen once. The CDR3 consists of 17 residues. CDR1 and CDR2 (germline): SGHRS, YFSETQ. V lost 6 bases, J lost 2 bases, and 21 bases lay in between. Sequencing was performed on blood. The chain employs TRBV5-1 and TRBJ1-3, with D perhaps matching TRBD1 (6 bases). The TCR originated in a woman aged 25 to 45 in good health. The CDR3 loop is CASKAVVGDMTGNTIYF. CDR3 in DNA: TGCGCCAGCAAGGCGGTGGTCGGGGACATGACTGGAAACACCATATATTTT.